The 12 T cell receptor beta chains below come from one sample, sequenced in a study of shared clonotypes between healthy human individuals. Here immunoSEQ multiplex PCR was the method, and the copy in TCRdb shows in-frame clones only, minus some. The table shows approximately 1,500,000 clones, with under 99% occurring only once. Specimen: naive CD4+ T cells sorted from blood. Documented subset: CD45RA+ positively selected. These receptors were obtained from a man aged 25-40 years in good health.

The chain uses TRBV2 and TRBJ2-7; D unclear. Trimming stripped 8 bases from V and 3 bases from J, with 5 bases between. The CDR3 has 10 amino acids. Per the germline V gene, CDR1 is SNHLY and CDR2 is FYNNEI. CDR3 bases: TGTGCCAGCGGTCTCTACGAGCAGTACTTC. Residues: CASGLYEQYF.

This sequence joins TRBV6-5 and TRBJ2-3; D is ambiguous. Germline-derived CDR1 and CDR2 are MNHEY and SVGAGI. V lost 6 bases to trimming and J lost 0 bases, with 7 bases between them. The CDR3 runs to 13 residues. The CDR3 DNA reads TGTGCCAGCAGATTAACTAGCACAGATACGCAGTATTTT. Translating it yields CASRLTSTDTQYF.

This sequence joins TRBV28 and TRBJ1-2, with 9 nucleotides matching TRBD1. Germline CDR1 MDHEN, CDR2 SYDVKM. The CDR3 is made up of 17 amino acids. V shed 4 bases and J 5 bases; nucleotides not matched to a gene: 14. The CDR3 here is CASSSNRGREVKYGYTF. The CDR3, as DNA: TGTGCCAGCAGTTCCAACAGGGGGCGCGAGGTAAAATATGGCTACACCTTC.

This chain uses TRBV10-3 with TRBJ2-1; TRBD2 aligns across 10 bases. Per the germline V gene, CDR1 is ENHRY and CDR2 is SYGVKD. This CDR3 contains 15 residues. V lost 5 bases to trimming and J lost 4 bases; unmatched junction nucleotides: 5. DNA of the CDR3: TGTGCCATCAGTTTAGGACTAGCGGCTTACAATGAGCAGTTCTTC. This gives the protein CAISLGLAAYNEQFF.

The gene calls are TRBV10-1 and TRBJ1-4; D gene uncertain. Deletions cut 5 bases from V and 3 bases from J, with 10 bases between. The CDR3 sequence is 14 residues long. In germline, CDR1 is WNHNN, CDR2 SYGVQD (reference sequence). CDR3 coding DNA: TGCGCCAGCAGTTCGGGCTCAGCTAATGAAAAACTGTTTTTT. Protein product: CASSSGSANEKLFF.

The V and J genes are TRBV7-8 and TRBJ2-5; D not certain. Looked up from germline, CDR1 is SGHVS and CDR2 is FQNEAQ. The ends were cut back, 1 base at V and 5 bases at J, with 23 bases in the middle. The CDR3 extends over 18 amino acids. The CDR3 coding sequence is TGTGCCAGCAGCTTAGTGTCGCCCGAGACTGTAGTCGGCGAGACCCAGTACTTC. It codes for CASSLVSPETVVGETQYF.

This chain connects TRBV10-3 to TRBJ2-5, with 8 bases that match TRBD1. Germline V gene data show CDR1 as ENHRY and CDR2 as SYGVKD. The CDR3 sequence is 13 residues long. The junction had 3 bases not matched to a gene; V was cut back by 8 bases and J by 1 base. This CDR3 is CAIAGQGQETQYF. The CDR3 DNA sequence: TGTGCCATCGCCGGACAGGGCCAAGAGACCCAGTACTTC.

About this clone itself: The same CDR3 can be traced to other DNA sequences in this sample. The V call is TRBV4-3, the J call TRBJ2-7, with TRBD2 matching over 8 bases. The CDR3 totals 14 residues. V trimming: 4 bases; J trimming: 0 bases; junction bases outside the gene matches: 2. Per germline, CDR1 LGHNA and CDR2 YSLEER. Written as DNA, the CDR3 is TGCGCCAGCAGCCGGAGCGGGAGCTCCTACGAGCAGTACTTC. It specifies CASSRSGSSYEQYF.

Notes on this clone: Different DNA sequences within this sample yield the same CDR3. The chain uses TRBV18 and TRBJ1-4; 8 bases match TRBD1. There are 14 residues in the CDR3. Unmatched junction bases numbered 4, after V lost 3 bases and J lost 7 bases. Germline V CDR1 and CDR2: KGHSH, LQKENI. CDR3 DNA: TGTGCCAGCTCACCCCAGGGGGCGGGTGAAAAACTGTTTTTT. It yields the protein CASSPQGAGEKLFF.

The rearrangement uses TRBV27 and TRBJ2-7, with a tentative D call TRBD2 (6 bases). The germline V gene has CDR1 MNHEY and CDR2 SMNVEV (reference sequence). The germline V and J ends were trimmed by 3 bases and 0 bases, with 15 bases remaining between them. This CDR3 is 16 amino acids long. The CDR3 here is CASSFGPFGSSYEQYF. The CDR3 DNA reads TGTGCCAGCAGTTTTGGGCCCTTCGGGAGCTCCTACGAGCAGTACTTC.

The chain combines TRBV30 with TRBJ1-2; D is undetermined. Trimming removed 5 bases at V and 4 bases at J, with 20 bases between. The CDR3 totals 15 residues. Per the germline V gene, CDR1 is GTSNPN and CDR2 is SVGIG (reference sequence). This chain's CDR3 is CAWSDSGIRRYGYTF. In nucleotides, the CDR3 is TGTGCCTGGTCCGATTCGGGGATTCGGCGCTATGGCTACACCTTC.

This sequence joins TRBV19 and TRBJ2-2, with 8 bases identical to TRBD2. Looked up from germline, CDR1 is LNHDA and CDR2 is SQIVND (reference sequence). The CDR3 extends over 13 amino acids. V shed 11 bases and J 7 bases; nucleotides not matched to a gene: 9. The CDR3 coding sequence is TGTGCCGGGGGGAGCGCGGGAGGCGGGGAGCTGTTTTTT. Its protein product is CAGGSAGGGELFF.